This T cell receptor beta chain was identified in a study of shared T cell receptors in the human thymus. The germline V and J ends were trimmed by 2 bases and 6 bases, with 23 bases remaining between them. The germline CDR1 and CDR2 sequences are SQVTM and ANQGSEA. This CDR3 comprises 17 residues. Produced via immunoSEQ multiplex PCR; TCRdb's table is partial and in-frame only. The data show approximately 730,000 clones, with 75% to 90% seen just once and over 0.008% held by the top ten. This clone has just a few counts. These data also formed part of another study, on human thymus T cells.

The sequence was obtained from a girl younger than two with a congenital heart defect. The rearrangement uses TRBV29-1 and TRBJ2-1; D is unclear. The specimen sequenced was thymocytes. DNA of the CDR3: TGCAGCGTTGAACTCCAGTCTTTCCGAGGAGTCATCAATGAGCAGTTCTTC. It yields the protein CSVELQSFRGVINEQFF.